These T cell receptor beta chains were read from a single sample in a study of Ad26.COV2.S vaccination and SARS-CoV-2 variants. Repertoires were generated with immunoSEQ multiplex PCR, while TCRdb's copy carries only in-frame clones and drops some. The repertoire includes fewer than 400,000 clones, around 85% of them detected once, and approximately 3.7% sits in the top ten. This specimen consisted of peripheral blood, obtained in a trial of Ad26.COV2.S vaccine versus placebo. Source of these receptors: a person aged 18-60 years who received the Ad26.COV2.S COVID-19 vaccine or a placebo. Each CDR3 is given with its conserved first and last residue. D genes are given only for firm matches. Size is stated for part of the rows, as once, few or many counts, or as a class when the clone is expanded.

CDR3aa | CDR3nt | abundance | j_gene | v_gene | len | d_gene
CASSLVSSSYEQYF | TGTGCCAGCAGCTTAGTTTCTAGCTCCTACGAGCAGTACTTC | few | TRBJ2-7 | TRBV7-2 | 14 | -
CASSIRALSEAFF | TGTGCCAGCAGTATCAGGGCCCTCTCTGAAGCTTTCTTT | once | TRBJ1-1 | TRBV6-5 | 13 | -
CASSQVGTTYEQYF | TGTGCCAGCAGCCAAGTGGGGACTACCTACGAGCAGTACTTC | - | TRBJ2-7 | TRBV4-2 | 14 | TRBD2
CASSLTGITNEKLFF | TGCGCCAGCAGCCTCACGGGGATAACTAATGAAAAACTGTTTTTT | - | TRBJ1-4 | TRBV4-1 | 15 | -
CASSELSYREYLQETQYF | TGTGCCAGCAGTGAATTGAGTTATAGGGAGTACCTCCAAGAGACCCAGTACTTC | - | TRBJ2-5 | TRBV25-1 | 18 | -
CASSLYPPTENTEAFF | TGTGCCAGCAGCTTGTATCCCCCAACTGAGAACACTGAAGCTTTCTTT | few | TRBJ1-1 | TRBV6-2/TRBV6-3 | 16 | -
CASSIPGGAFF | TGTGCCAGTAGTATACCGGGGGGAGCTTTCTTT | - | TRBJ1-1 | TRBV19 | 11 | -
CASSPAGTGEKLFF | TGTGCCAGCAGCCCCGCCGGGACAGGGGAAAAACTGTTTTTT | - | TRBJ1-4 | TRBV7-8 | 14 | TRBD1
CAWSVGDREAFF | TGTGCCTGGAGTGTAGGAGACAGGGAAGCTTTCTTT | - | TRBJ1-1 | TRBV30 | 12 | -
CASYQVRTRPGGRGGELFF | TGTGCCAGTTATCAGGTCCGGACGAGGCCAGGGGGCCGGGGCGGGGAGCTGTTTTTT | - | TRBJ2-2 | TRBV2 | 19 | TRBD1
CASSNAGEKLFF | TGTGCCAGCTCCAACGCGGGAGAAAAACTGTTTTTT | - | TRBJ1-4 | TRBV7-2 | 12 | -
CASSMKSGRGYTF | TGTGCCAGTAGTATGAAAAGCGGTCGTGGCTACACCTTC | - | TRBJ1-2 | TRBV19 | 13 | -
CAWSVAGVGTEAFF | TGTGCCTGGAGTGTAGCCGGGGTAGGGACTGAAGCTTTCTTT | - | TRBJ1-1 | TRBV30 | 14 | -
CSVEQDGETQYF | TGCAGCGTTGAACAGGACGGGGAGACCCAGTACTTC | - | TRBJ2-5 | TRBV29-1 | 12 | -
CASSLVDRGSQPQHF | TGTGCCAGCAGCTTGGTGGACAGGGGCAGTCAGCCCCAGCATTTT | - | TRBJ1-5 | TRBV5-5 | 15 | TRBD1
CARQEALSYEQYF | TGTGCACGGCAGGAGGCCCTATCATACGAGCAGTACTTC | - | TRBJ2-7 | TRBV2 | 13 | -
CASSFQNPGDEQYF | TGTGCCAGCAGCTTCCAAAATCCAGGGGACGAGCAGTACTTC | - | TRBJ2-7 | TRBV5-4 | 14 | -
CASRRQSLLPNTEAFF | TGTGCCAGTAGAAGACAGTCCCTACTACCGAACACTGAAGCTTTCTTT | - | TRBJ1-1 | TRBV19 | 16 | -